This TCR beta chain appears in the sequencing data of a study of blood T cell repertoires in COVID-19. Study as a whole: From the United States, Italy and Spain came samples of acute and convalescent COVID-19.

Trimming removed 0 bases from V and 3 bases from J, with 12 bases in between. CDR1 MGHRA and CDR2 YSYEKL come from the germline V gene. The CDR3 totals 16 residues. As handled by the study authors: Reference gene primer amplification gave estimated nucleated cell counts. Clones were sequenced by immunoSEQ multiplex PCR, and TCRdb holds only the in-frame ones, with some missing. The V and J calls and the clone size are those of that table, but D and trimming were determined from the DNA. The profile shows 150,000 to 200,000 clones, about 86% of them singletons. The sequenced material came from peripheral blood. The V call is TRBV4-1, the J call TRBJ1-5; no clear D. This TCR came from a man aged 18 to 30 with acute or convalescent COVID-19. CDR3 nucleotides: TGCGCCAGCAGCCAAGAAGACGGGTTGTACAATCAGCCCCAGCATTTT. Protein product: CASSQEDGLYNQPQHF.